This T cell receptor (beta chain) was sequenced during a study of cytomegalovirus exposure and HLA in healthy donors. General study results and limits: CMV serostatus was the sole immune exposure data available. Later on, a genetic analysis was performed. It linked a missense variant in DCLRE1C with V- and J-gene trimming of TCR beta.

Germline V gene data show CDR1 as MNHEY and CDR2 as SMNVEV (reference sequence). The CDR3 has 14 residues. V was pared by 5 bases and J by 0 bases, with 8 bases between. This clone was detected once. Its specificity is unknown. Amplification used 60 Vbeta primers and 13 Jbeta primers. Clones were sequenced by immunoSEQ multiplex PCR, and TCRdb holds only the in-frame ones, with some missing. The data contain approximately 90,000 clones, around three quarters of them singletons. V is TRBV27 and J is TRBJ1-3, with D unclear. The clonotype was recovered from a male donor in good health and CMV-seronegative. Sequenced: PBMCs. As DNA, the CDR3 is TGTGCCAGCAGTCCCCAGAACTCTGGAAACACCATATATTTT. Translation: CASSPQNSGNTIYF.